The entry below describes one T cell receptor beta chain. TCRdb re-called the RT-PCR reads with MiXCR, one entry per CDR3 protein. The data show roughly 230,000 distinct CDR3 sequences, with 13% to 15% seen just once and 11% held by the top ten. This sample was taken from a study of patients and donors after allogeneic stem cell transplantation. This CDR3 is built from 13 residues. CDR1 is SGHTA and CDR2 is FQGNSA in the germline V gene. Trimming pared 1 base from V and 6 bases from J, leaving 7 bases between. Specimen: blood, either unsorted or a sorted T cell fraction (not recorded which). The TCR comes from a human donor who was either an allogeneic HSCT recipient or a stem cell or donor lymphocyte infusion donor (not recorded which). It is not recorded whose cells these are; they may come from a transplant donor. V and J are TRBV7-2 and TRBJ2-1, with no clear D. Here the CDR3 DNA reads TGTGCCAGCAGCTTAGAAAGGCTCAATGAGCAGTTCTTC. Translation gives CASSLERLNEQFF.